These 21 T cell receptor beta chains came from one sample sequenced in a study of vaccination and CD4 T cells after COVID-19. As to treatment: approximately 11-day PBMC culture with coronavirus spike peptide pools or control peptides (ViraFEST assay). Oncomine TCR Beta short-read sequencing was applied to DNA from cultured CD4+ T cells. TCRdb called the PCR reads again in MiXCR, with one record for every CDR3 protein. The sample has nearly 25,000 distinct CDR3 sequences, around 62% seen once. Antigen specificity for these receptors is unknown. Sequencing was carried out using CD4+ T cells from blood, cultured in vitro. The receptors here all came from a human donor who had recovered from COVID-19.

In this sample, this clonotype turned up a few times. The chain employs TRBV18 and TRBJ1-5; TRBD1 aligns across 7 bases. V shed 4 bases and J 0 bases; nucleotides not matched to a gene: 6. CDR1 and CDR2 (germline): KGHSH, LQKENI. This CDR3 contains 16 residues. The CDR3 DNA reads as TGTGCCAGCTCACACACAGGGGCTTATAGCAATCAGCCCCAGCATTTT. It specifies CASSHTGAYSNQPQHF.

This clonotype was counted between two and nine times. The genes are TRBV20-1 and TRBJ1-5, with 7 bases that match TRBD1. In germline, CDR1 is DFQATT, CDR2 SNEGSKA (reference sequence). With 3 bases clipped from V and 0 bases from J, the junction kept 5 bases outside the gene matches. The CDR3 is made up of 15 amino acids. The CDR3 is CSASRDSISNQPQHF. As DNA, the CDR3 is TGCAGTGCTAGCAGGGACAGCATTAGCAATCAGCCCCAGCATTTT.

V usage is TRBV7-9 and J usage is TRBJ1-6; 7 positions match TRBD1. The junction had 4 bases not matched to a gene; V was cut back by 4 bases and J by 7 bases. Germline V gives CDR1 SEHNR, CDR2 FQNEAQ (reference sequence). This CDR3 comprises 14 residues. CDR3 in amino acids: CASSWTGVNSPLHF. CDR3 coding DNA: TGTGCCAGCAGCTGGACAGGAGTGAATTCACCCCTCCACTTT.

The CDR3: CASSLLGRTTRGYTF. The CDR3, as DNA: TGTGCCAGCAGCTTATTAGGCAGGACAACGCGAGGCTACACCTTC. V is TRBV7-8 and J is TRBJ1-2, with TRBD1 as a possible D gene (5 bases). The CDR3 totals 15 residues. Trimming removed 2 bases from V and 8 bases from J, with 18 bases in between. Germline CDR1 reads SGHVS; CDR2 reads FQNEAQ.

CDR3 residues: CASSYLWPVRPDQPQHF. The CDR3 region has the DNA TGTGCCAGCAGTTATTTATGGCCGGTCCGTCCTGATCAGCCCCAGCATTTT. The rearrangement joins TRBV6-5 to TRBJ1-5; D unclear. V lost 3 bases and J lost 5, with 20 bases in between. The CDR3 spans 17 residues. The V gene's germline CDR1 is MNHEY and CDR2 SVGAGI.

This clonotype has more than one count but fewer than ten. The chain carries TRBV20-1 and TRBJ1-5; 8 bases align to TRBD1. V was pared by 3 bases and J by 6 bases, with 7 bases of the junction left unmatched. CDR1 is DFQATT and CDR2 is SNEGSKA in the germline V gene (reference sequence). CDR3 size: 14 residues. Here the CDR3 DNA reads TGCAGTGCTAGGAGAGGACAGGGAGGTCAGCCCCAGCATTTT. Translated: CSARRGQGGQPQHF.

V gene TRBV7-2 combines with J gene TRBJ1-4; weak D call: TRBD1 (6 bases). CDR1 and CDR2 from the germline V gene are SGHTA and FQGNSA. V lost 5 bases, J lost 8 bases, and 9 bases lay in between. The CDR3 has 12 residues. CDR3 bases: TGTGCCAGCAGCCCTAGGGGGGAAAAACTGTTTTTT. Protein: CASSPRGEKLFF.

The V gene is TRBV30, the J gene TRBJ1-5; 8 bases are a match to TRBD1. Per germline, CDR1 GTSNPN and CDR2 SVGIG (reference sequence). CDR3 size: 13 residues. The V segment lost 1 base and the J segment 6 bases; nucleotides outside the gene matches: 2. As DNA, the CDR3 is TGTGCCTGGAGTGGACAGGGGCGTCAGCCCCAGCATTTT. Translation gives CAWSGQGRQPQHF.

The genes are TRBV30 and TRBJ2-2, with D uncertain. Trimming stripped 6 bases from V and 0 bases from J, with 8 bases between. The CDR3 runs to 13 residues. CDR1 GTSNPN and CDR2 SVGIG come from the germline V gene (reference sequence). This CDR3 reads CACLVANTGELFF. In DNA form, the CDR3 reads TGTGCCTGCCTGGTCGCGAACACCGGGGAGCTGTTTTTT.

This clonotype was seen more than once but under ten times. The genes are TRBV6-1 and TRBJ1-1; D call uncertain. CDR3 length equals 13 residues. The germline gives CDR1 MNHNS, CDR2 SASEGT. V was cut by 9 bases and J by 0 bases, with 11 bases left in between. The CDR3 spells CASGRRMNTEAFF. The CDR3 DNA reads TGTGCCAGTGGACGGAGGATGAACACTGAAGCTTTCTTT.

CDR3 protein: CASSLGGGIQPQHF. In DNA, the CDR3 is TGTGCCAGCAGCCTAGGTGGGGGGATTCAGCCCCAGCATTTT. This chain uses TRBV7-2 with TRBJ1-5; tentatively, D is TRBD1 (5 bases). Germline V gives CDR1 SGHTA, CDR2 FQGNSA. The CDR3 extends over 14 amino acids. Trimming shortened V by 5 bases and J by 6 bases, and 14 bases separated the two germline ends.

This clonotype showed up just a few times. The chain couples TRBV27 to TRBJ2-3, with a possible D match to TRBD2 (5 bases). Per the germline V gene, CDR1 is MNHEY and CDR2 is SMNVEV (reference sequence). The CDR3 covers 14 residues. The ends were cut back, 2 bases at V and 2 bases at J, with 8 bases in the middle. CDR3 DNA: TGTGCCAGCAGTTTACAGCGGCCCACAGATACGCAGTATTTT. This encodes CASSLQRPTDTQYF.

This clonotype was observed once. This chain joins TRBV19 and TRBJ1-2; D perhaps matches TRBD1 (6 bases). The V gene's germline CDR1 is LNHDA and CDR2 SQIVND (reference sequence). This CDR3 contains 15 residues. Trimming cost V 6 bases and J 0 bases, with 14 bases left between them. The CDR3 coding sequence is TGTGCCAGTAGCCCAAAAACAGGGTCTAACTATGGCTACACCTTC. The encoded protein is CASSPKTGSNYGYTF. Complete variable domain (other parts from reference TRBV19 and TRBJ1-2): DGGITQSPKYLFRKEGQNVTLSCEQNLNHDAMYWYRQDPGQGLRLIYYSQIVNDFQKGDIAEGYSVSREKKESFPLTVTSAQKNPTAFYLCASSPKTGSNYGYTFGSGTRLTVV.

The V gene is TRBV6-1, the J gene TRBJ2-2; the D gene is possibly TRBD2 (5 bases). This CDR3 has 13 amino acids. V lost 8 bases and J lost 3, with 10 bases in between. Germline assignment: CDR1 MNHNS and CDR2 SASEGT. As DNA, the CDR3 is TGTGCCAGCCGCCGGCGGGACACCGGGGAGCTGTTTTTT. This translates into CASRRRDTGELFF.

This clonotype was observed once. The chain joins TRBV10-2 to TRBJ1-1; D unclear. The CDR3 covers 12 residues. Trimming left V 2 bases short and J 7 bases short, with 8 bases between. Per germline, CDR1 WSHSY and CDR2 SAAADI. The CDR3 is CASSETRSEAFF. DNA for the CDR3: TGCGCCAGCAGTGAGACCAGGAGTGAAGCTTTCTTT.

CDR3 residues: CASSLVGVSNQPQHF. CDR3 sequence (DNA): TGTGCCAGCAGTTTGGTGGGTGTCTCCAATCAGCCCCAGCATTTT. V usage is TRBV27 and J usage is TRBJ1-5; the D is unclear. Trimming pared 3 bases from V and 3 bases from J, leaving 12 bases between. Germline lookup yields CDR1 MNHEY and CDR2 SMNVEV (reference sequence). The CDR3 totals 15 residues.

The gene calls are TRBV20-1 and TRBJ2-1, with 7 nucleotides matching TRBD2. The CDR3 totals 15 residues. With 5 bases clipped from V and 0 bases from J, the junction kept 7 bases outside the gene matches. CDR1 and CDR2 (germline): DFQATT, SNEGSKA (reference sequence). In DNA, the CDR3 is TGCAGTGCTGATCTAGCGGCTAGCTCCTACAATGAGCAGTTCTTC. As protein: CSADLAASSYNEQFF.

CDR3 in DNA: TGCAGTGCCAAGTTTGCCCTCGGGTTGGCTCCAAACACTGAAGCTTTCTTT. This codes for CSAKFALGLAPNTEAFF. V gene TRBV20-1 combines with J gene TRBJ1-1; D unresolved. The V gene's germline CDR1 is DFQATT and CDR2 SNEGSKA (reference sequence). CDR3 length equals 17 residues. V dropped 6 bases and J dropped 2 bases, with 25 bases sitting between them.

CDR3 bases: TGTGCCAGCAGTTTGTCAGGACTAGCGGTGAGCACAGATACGCAGTATTTT. Translating it yields CASSLSGLAVSTDTQYF. V is TRBV28 and J is TRBJ2-3, with 10 bases that match TRBD2. CDR1 is MDHEN, CDR2 SYDVKM, per germline. CDR3 length: 17 residues. V shed 3 bases and J 0 bases; nucleotides not matched to a gene: 6.

V is TRBV27 and J is TRBJ2-7; 7 bases match TRBD2. CDR3 size: 17 residues. CDR1 and CDR2 (germline): MNHEY, SMNVEV (reference sequence). The trim removed 5 bases at V and 0 bases at J, leaving 13 bases unmatched. In DNA, the CDR3 is TGTGCCAGCAGTCCCCATCGGGGGGACCGAAACTCCTACGAGCAGTACTTC. Protein product: CASSPHRGDRNSYEQYF.

V and J are TRBV28 and TRBJ2-7, with D tentatively TRBD1 or TRBD2 (5 bases each). Germline assignment: CDR1 MDHEN and CDR2 SYDVKM. The V end lost 5 bases, the J end lost 0 bases, and 14 bases lay between the germline ends. CDR3 size: 15 residues. The CDR3 DNA reads TGTGCCAGCAGTATAGGGACCTCCTTCTCCTACGAGCAGTACTTC. It yields the protein CASSIGTSFSYEQYF.